Each of the 30 T cell receptor beta chains below was sequenced from the same sample in a study of shared clonotypes between healthy human individuals. Sequencing used immunoSEQ multiplex PCR; TCRdb keeps in-frame clones, though not all of them. The sample holds about 490,000 clones; roughly 80% are singletons and the top ten take around 13%. Sequencing was done on a sample of PBMCs. The receptors come from a woman aged 40 to 50 in good health. Some clones in this sample may be carry-over from other donors' samples.

The chain links TRBV7-2 to TRBJ2-1, with TRBD2 as a possible D gene (5 bases). Trimming cost V 0 bases and J 10 bases, with 10 bases left between them. Germline lookup yields CDR1 SGHTA and CDR2 FQGNSA. This CDR3 has 13 residues. For the CDR3, the DNA is TGTGCCAGCAGCTTAGCGGGAGCTACGGAGCAGTTCTTC. Protein product: CASSLAGATEQFF.

CDR3 sequence reads: CASVGGQGHYGYTF. In nucleotides, the CDR3 is TGTGCCAGCGTTGGCGGGCAGGGCCACTATGGCTACACCTTC. This chain joins TRBV28 and TRBJ1-2; D perhaps matches TRBD1 (5 bases). The CDR3 loop spans 14 amino acids. Germline V gene sequence: CDR1 MDHEN, CDR2 SYDVKM. Trimming stripped 8 bases from V and 3 bases from J, with 16 bases between.

The chain employs TRBV7-9 and TRBJ1-2; weak D call: TRBD1 (6 bases). This CDR3 region has 15 residues. Germline CDR1 SEHNR, CDR2 FQNEAQ (reference sequence). The V end lost 5 bases, the J end lost 4 bases, and 17 bases lay between the germline ends. CDR3 DNA: TGTGCCAGCAGCCCAGGGGCCCCTGGGGTCTATGGCTACACCTTC. This sequence encodes CASSPGAPGVYGYTF. Complete variable domain (other parts from reference TRBV7-9 and TRBJ1-2): DTGVSQNPRHKITKRGQNVTFRCDPISEHNRLYWYRQTLGQGPEFLTYFQNEAQLEKSRLLSDRFSAERPKGSFSTLEIQRTEQGDSAMYLCASSPGAPGVYGYTFGSGTRLTVV.

The rearrangement uses TRBV7-3 and TRBJ2-5; TRBD1 might be the D (6 bases). The CDR3 extends over 14 amino acids. CDR1 SGHTA and CDR2 FQGTGA come from the germline V gene. V dropped 0 bases and J dropped 2 bases, with 7 bases sitting between them. The CDR3 nucleotides are TGTGCCAGCAGCTTAACAGGGACACAAGAGACCCAGTACTTC. Its translation: CASSLTGTQETQYF.

Details on this clone: Different DNA sequences within this sample yield the same CDR3. This rearrangement joins TRBV18 to TRBJ2-2; D is uncertain. The CDR3 covers 11 residues. Trimming pared 4 bases from V and 6 bases from J, leaving 3 bases between. Germline V lookup: CDR1 KGHSH, CDR2 LQKENI. CDR3 protein: CASSRPGELFF. CDR3 DNA sequence: TGTGCCAGCTCACGTCCCGGGGAGCTGTTTTTT. The full variable domain, with the rest looked up from reference TRBV18 and TRBJ2-2, is NAGVMQNPRHLVRRRGQEARLRCSPMKGHSHVYWYRQLPEEGLKFMVYLQKENIIDESGMPKERFSAEFPKEGPSILRIQQVVRGDSAAYFCASSRPGELFFGEGSRLTVL.

The chain has TRBV19 and TRBJ2-1, with 12 bases lining up with TRBD2. The CDR3 totals 15 residues. V lost 5 bases, J lost 9 bases, and 8 bases stayed unmatched. The germline V gene encodes CDR1 LNHDA and CDR2 SQIVND (reference sequence). The CDR3 nucleotides read TGTGCCAGTAGTGACCGACTAGCGGGAGTCATTGAGCAGTTCTTC. It encodes CASSDRLAGVIEQFF.

A note on this clone: This likely reflects a read error, since a far larger clone is one base away. The CDR3 bases are TGTGCCAGCAGCTCTAGCGGGAGCTCCTACAATGAGCAGTTCTTC. This codes for CASSSSGSSYNEQFF. The chain employs TRBV9 and TRBJ2-1; 10 bases align to TRBD2. Germline trimming cut 4 bases from V and 0 bases from J; bases unmatched to any gene: 1. CDR3 size: 15 residues. Germline CDR1 and CDR2: SGDLS and YYNGEE.

This rearrangement joins TRBV5-1 to TRBJ2-7, with a possible D match to TRBD2 (6 bases). The CDR3 is 14 amino acids. V lost 5 bases to trimming and J lost 3 bases, with 15 bases between them. Per germline, CDR1 SGHRS and CDR2 YFSETQ. The chain's CDR3 is CASRAGTGFYEQYF. CDR3 sequence (DNA): TGCGCCAGCAGGGCAGGGACTGGATTCTACGAGCAGTACTTC.

In regard to this clone: Other DNA sequences within the sample encode an identical CDR3. The rearrangement links TRBV27 to TRBJ1-2; a weak D match, TRBD1 (5 bases). Germline values: CDR1 MNHEY, CDR2 SMNVEV (reference sequence). The CDR3 is 13 amino acids. The germline V and J ends were trimmed by 3 bases and 2 bases, with 7 bases remaining between them. The CDR3 DNA reads TGTGCCAGCAGTTTTTCAGGGAACTATGGCTACACCTTC. It specifies CASSFSGNYGYTF.

The rearrangement links TRBV6-4 to TRBJ2-1, with 11 bases fitting TRBD1. The V gene's germline CDR1 is MRHNA and CDR2 SNTAGT. The CDR3 spans 16 residues. The junction had 6 bases not matched to a gene; V was cut back by 2 bases and J by 6 bases. The DNA for the CDR3 is TGTGCCAGCAGTGACCCCCCGGGACAGGGGGGCAATGAGCAGTTCTTC. This codes for CASSDPPGQGGNEQFF.

This clone was detected a few times. V is TRBV7-3 and J is TRBJ2-3, with a weak D call TRBD2 (6 bases). Trimming removed 4 bases at V and 4 bases at J, with 12 bases between. Germline lookup yields CDR1 SGHTA and CDR2 FQGTGA. This CDR3 has 14 residues. In nucleotides, the CDR3 is TGTGCCAGCAGCTCCGCTCCTAGCGCAGATACGCAGTATTTT. Its translation is CASSSAPSADTQYF.

Written as DNA, the CDR3 is TGTGCCAGCAGTGAAGAGGGGGCCCTGGGCTACACCTTC. Residues: CASSEEGALGYTF. This chain connects TRBV2 to TRBJ1-2, with 7 bases identical to TRBD1. The germline CDR1 and CDR2 sequences are SNHLY and FYNNEI. The CDR3 is made up of 13 amino acids. V lost 1 base to trimming and J lost 8 bases; unmatched junction nucleotides: 4.

The chain uses TRBV28 and TRBJ1-2, with D maybe TRBD1 (5 bases). Germline V lookup: CDR1 MDHEN, CDR2 SYDVKM. V lost 4 bases, J lost 7 bases, and 13 bases lay in between. The CDR3 has 13 amino acids. The CDR3 nucleotides read TGTGCCAGCAGTTACGGGACCCTGCGTGGCTACACCTTC. It yields the protein CASSYGTLRGYTF.

This sequence joins TRBV28 and TRBJ1-1; 7 bases fit TRBD1. The CDR3 loop spans 16 amino acids. The V and J ends lost 2 bases and 3 bases, in that order; junction bases with no gene match: 9. CDR1 and CDR2 (germline): MDHEN, SYDVKM. This chain's CDR3 is CASSLRGGDRDTEAFF. DNA of the CDR3: TGTGCCAGCAGTTTAAGAGGGGGCGATCGGGACACTGAAGCTTTCTTT. The full variable domain, in which reference TRBV28 and TRBJ1-1 provide the parts outside the CDR3, is DVKVTQSSRYLVKRTGEKVFLECVQDMDHENMFWYRQDPGLGLRLIYFSYDVKMKEKGDIPEGYSVSREKKERFSLILESASTNQTSMYLCASSLRGGDRDTEAFFGQGTRLTVV.

The V and J genes are TRBV4-1 and TRBJ2-7; a weak D match, TRBD1 (6 bases). This CDR3 is built from 16 residues. The ends were cut back, 4 bases at V and 0 bases at J, with 16 bases in the middle. Germline CDR1 MGHRA, CDR2 YSYEKL. The CDR3 region has the DNA TGCGCCAGCAGCCGGGGGACAAGCGGTAGCTCCTACGAGCAGTACTTC. Translated, it gives CASSRGTSGSSYEQYF.

The rearrangement joins TRBV11-2 to TRBJ1-3, with 7 positions matching TRBD1. The J segment lost 4 bases and the V segment lost 1 base, leaving 4 bases of the junction unmatched. The CDR3 sequence is 15 residues long. Germline CDR1 reads SGHAT; CDR2 reads FQNNGV. The CDR3: CASSLGPGQGNTIYF. CDR3 DNA: TGTGCCAGCAGCTTAGGACCGGGACAGGGAAACACCATATATTTT.

The gene calls are TRBV29-1 and TRBJ2-3; TRBD2 matches 11 bases. Unmatched junction bases numbered 5, after V lost 6 bases and J lost 0 bases. The germline gives CDR1 SQVTM, CDR2 ANQGSEA. The CDR3 is made up of 15 amino acids. CDR3 bases: TGCAGCGTCGTTGGACTAGCGGGTAGCACAGATACGCAGTATTTT. It encodes CSVVGLAGSTDTQYF.

This chain joins TRBV5-4 and TRBJ2-3; D unresolved. The CDR3 is 14 residues long. The germline gives CDR1 SGHNT, CDR2 YYREEE (reference sequence). V was pared by 4 bases and J by 4 bases, with 13 bases between. Here the CDR3 reads CASSASLMADTQYF. The CDR3 DNA reads TGTGCCAGCAGCGCCAGTCTGATGGCAGATACGCAGTATTTT.

The CDR3 DNA reads TGTGCCAGCAGCCAAGATCCAATAGCGGGAGCGGAGACCGGGGAGCTGTTTTTT. This sequence encodes CASSQDPIAGAETGELFF. The rearrangement joins TRBV4-2 to TRBJ2-2; 9 nucleotides line up with TRBD2. With 0 bases clipped from V and 5 bases from J, the junction kept 10 bases outside the gene matches. The CDR3 covers 18 residues. The germline gives CDR1 LGHNA, CDR2 YNFKEQ.

This clone occurred a few times. This sequence joins TRBV7-9 and TRBJ2-7; no clear D. Trimming shortened V by 1 base and J by 5 bases, and 15 bases separated the two germline ends. CDR3 length equals 15 residues. CDR1 is SEHNR and CDR2 is FQNEAQ in the germline V gene (reference sequence). Here the CDR3 DNA reads TGTGCCAGCAGCTTAGAATTGACACTGTTCGACGAGCAGTACTTC. Protein sequence: CASSLELTLFDEQYF.

J is TRBJ2-7 and V is TRBV4-1; D might be TRBD1 (5 bases). Germline CDR1 MGHRA, CDR2 YSYEKL. The CDR3 loop spans 15 amino acids. V was cut by 2 bases and J by 2 bases, with 13 bases left in between. CDR3 loop: CASSQLRQPAYEQYF. The CDR3 coding sequence is TGCGCCAGCAGCCAACTGAGACAGCCGGCCTACGAGCAGTACTTC.

This chain connects TRBV10-1 to TRBJ1-3; the D gene is possibly TRBD1 (6 bases). Germline V gene lookup returns CDR1 WNHNN and CDR2 SYGVQD (reference sequence). The CDR3 totals 14 residues. Trimming shortened V by 9 bases and J by 0 bases, and 12 bases separated the two germline ends. CDR3: CARGGRISGNTIYF. The CDR3 bases are TGCGCCAGAGGGGGACGGATCTCTGGAAACACCATATATTTT.

This clone was observed a few times. The V call is TRBV7-3, the J call TRBJ2-5, with 10 bases identical to TRBD2. Germline CDR1 SGHTA, CDR2 FQGTGA. This CDR3 has 15 amino acids. V trimming: 5 bases; J trimming: 4 bases; junction bases outside the gene matches: 7. The CDR3 DNA is TGTGCCAGCAGCCCTAGCGGGAGTGTTTTAGAGACCCAGTACTTC. Translation: CASSPSGSVLETQYF.

The chain carries TRBV2 and TRBJ1-3; 7 nucleotides align to TRBD1. Germline loops: CDR1 SNHLY, CDR2 FYNNEI. The CDR3 has 15 amino acids. The V and J ends lost 6 bases and 0 bases, in that order; junction bases with no gene match: 5. The CDR3 loop is CASSADRSSGNTIYF. CDR3 DNA sequence: TGTGCCAGCAGCGCGGACAGGTCCTCTGGAAACACCATATATTTT.

This chain connects TRBV7-9 to TRBJ2-7, with 14 bases fitting TRBD2. Germline V lookup: CDR1 SEHNR, CDR2 FQNEAQ (reference sequence). The CDR3 extends over 16 amino acids. V gave up 5 bases and J gave up 7 bases; unmatched junction bases: 10. CDR3 in amino acids: CASSPRLAGGPREQYF. Written as DNA, the CDR3 is TGTGCCAGCAGCCCAAGACTAGCGGGAGGGCCACGGGAGCAGTACTTC. Full variable domain (remainder filled in from reference TRBV7-9 and TRBJ2-7): DTGVSQNPRHKITKRGQNVTFRCDPISEHNRLYWYRQTLGQGPEFLTYFQNEAQLEKSRLLSDRFSAERPKGSFSTLEIQRTEQGDSAMYLCASSPRLAGGPREQYFGPGTRLTVT.

This clone was observed a few times. This chain connects TRBV11-2 to TRBJ1-1; possibly TRBD1 for D (6 bases). Trimming cost V 4 bases and J 5 bases, with 11 bases left between them. Germline values: CDR1 SGHAT, CDR2 FQNNGV. This CDR3 comprises 13 residues. The CDR3 bases are TGTGCCAGCAGCTCTACCAGGGGAACTGAAGCTTTCTTT. It is translated as CASSSTRGTEAFF.

The chain joins TRBV10-3 to TRBJ1-1; unclear D gene. CDR1 is ENHRY, CDR2 SYGVKD, per germline. The CDR3 loop spans 15 amino acids. V was cut by 0 bases and J by 4 bases, with 12 bases left in between. CDR3 in amino acids: CAISESWAGGTEAFF. For the CDR3, the DNA is TGTGCCATCAGTGAGTCATGGGCAGGCGGCACTGAAGCTTTCTTT.

The chain carries TRBV4-3 and TRBJ1-2; a weak D match, TRBD1 (6 bases). Germline CDR1 LGHNA, CDR2 YSLEER. Trimming took off 0 bases at V and 8 bases at J, with 13 bases between the two ends. This CDR3 comprises 14 residues. The CDR3 nucleotides are TGCGCCAGCAGCCAAGACGGGAGTACAGGGGGCTACACCTTC. It yields the protein CASSQDGSTGGYTF.

This sequence joins TRBV12-1 and TRBJ2-7; the tabulated D call, TRBD2, remains unverified against the DNA. TRBV12-1 is marked as a pseudogene. The CDR3 contains 16 residues. The CDR3 DNA sequence: TGTGCCAGCAGCGCCAAATTGGGGGGGGAGGCCTACGAGCAGTACTTC. It encodes CASSAKLGGEAYEQYF.

V gene TRBV2 combines with J gene TRBJ2-7; D is unclear. The CDR3 is 12 residues long. Trimming cost V 8 bases and J 4 bases, with 12 bases left between them. CDR1 and CDR2 (germline): SNHLY, FYNNEI. The CDR3 is CASFLSEYEQYF. In nucleotides, the CDR3 is TGTGCCAGCTTCCTTTCAGAGTACGAGCAGTACTTC.